The 32 T cell receptor beta chains below were found in one sample sequenced in a study of CD4 T cells in relation to SARS-CoV-2 and coronaviruses. Before the COVID-19 pandemic, during about 2010-2018, CD4+ T cells were taken from unexposed donors. The cells were cultured for 10 days before CD4+ T cells were isolated. Their cognate antigens are unknown. Some clones are missing from TCRdb's copy, which holds only in-frame ones; the method was immunoSEQ multiplex PCR. Of 20,000 or so clones in the sample, about 80% were seen once. Sequencing used CD4+ T cells from PBMCs, cultured in vitro. Receptors were obtained from a human donor in good health.

The CDR3 region has the DNA TGTGCCAGCTCACCCAATAGCGGGAGGTCAGATACGCAGTATTTT. This translates into CASSPNSGRSDTQYF. The chain couples TRBV18 to TRBJ2-3; 10 positions agree with TRBD2. J lost 4 bases, V lost 3 bases, and 4 bases had no gene match. CDR3 size: 15 residues. From germline, CDR1 is KGHSH and CDR2 LQKENI.

In this sample, this clone turned up a few times. The chain carries TRBV5-4 and TRBJ1-1; TRBD1 matches at 8 bases. CDR3 length: 16 amino acids. After removal of 4 bases from V and 1 base from J, the junction contained 9 bases not matched to a gene. CDR1 is SGHNT and CDR2 is YYREEE in the germline V gene (reference sequence). The DNA for the CDR3 is TGTGCCAGCAGCCACCCAGGACAGGGACCGAACACTGAAGCTTTCTTT. Translating gives CASSHPGQGPNTEAFF.

V is TRBV5-4 and J is TRBJ2-2; either TRBD1 or TRBD2 may supply D (5 bases each). The CDR3 length is 17 residues. CDR1 SGHNT and CDR2 YYREEE come from the germline V gene (reference sequence). The V gene lost 3 bases and the J gene lost 5 bases, with 20 bases spanning the gap. The CDR3 DNA reads as TGTGCCAGCAGCTCCATAGACGGGGCTCCATCGACCGGGGAGCTGTTTTTT. This gives the protein CASSSIDGAPSTGELFF.

This clone was seen more than once but under ten times. The V gene is TRBV7-9, the J gene TRBJ2-7; a possible D gene is TRBD2 (9 bases). The CDR3 has 21 amino acids. Germline-derived CDR1 and CDR2 are SEHNR and FQNEAQ (reference sequence). The ends were cut back, 6 bases at V and 5 bases at J, with 38 bases in the middle. The CDR3, as DNA: TGTGCCAGCAGGTTGGGAGGGCCGGGACAGGAAATTAGCGGGAGATCTCACGAGCAGTACTTC. It codes for CASRLGGPGQEISGRSHEQYF.

This sequence joins TRBV5-1 and TRBJ2-5; no clear D. With 4 bases removed from V and 4 bases from J, the gap between germline ends came to 11 bases. The CDR3 spans 13 residues. Germline V gene data show CDR1 as SGHRS and CDR2 as YFSETQ. The CDR3 spells CASSPVLGETQYF. The CDR3 bases are TGCGCCAGCAGCCCAGTACTCGGAGAGACCCAGTACTTC.

The chain uses TRBV19 and TRBJ1-1, with a tentative D call TRBD1 (6 bases). The germline CDR1 and CDR2 sequences are LNHDA and SQIVND (reference sequence). V was pared by 4 bases and J by 4 bases, with 16 bases between. The CDR3 is made up of 15 amino acids. CDR3 bases: TGTGCCAGTAGTACCCTAAACAGGGACGGCACTGAAGCTTTCTTT. It encodes CASSTLNRDGTEAFF.

The chain links TRBV7-7 to TRBJ2-1; D gene uncertain. V lost 5 bases and J lost 5, with 19 bases in between. The length of the CDR3 is 16 residues. Germline V gives CDR1 SSHAT, CDR2 FNYEAQ (reference sequence). CDR3 loop: CASSPGRFVRDNEQFF. CDR3 in DNA: TGTGCCAGCAGCCCAGGCCGGTTCGTACGGGACAATGAGCAGTTCTTC.

J is TRBJ1-4 and V is TRBV10-3; the D gene is possibly TRBD1 (6 bases). Germline CDR1 and CDR2: ENHRY and SYGVKD. The CDR3 extends over 14 amino acids. The V and J ends lost 4 bases and 8 bases respectively, with 14 bases between them. CDR3 in amino acids: CAISVEGVAEKLFF. CDR3 in DNA: TGTGCCATCAGTGTGGAGGGGGTGGCGGAAAAACTGTTTTTT.

The chain carries TRBV11-3 and TRBJ2-2; perhaps D is TRBD1 or TRBD2 (6 bases each). Germline V gene lookup returns CDR1 SGHNT and CDR2 YENEEA. The CDR3 is made up of 13 amino acids. Trimming removed 5 bases from V and 13 bases from J, with 17 bases in between. The CDR3 spells CASSQGLGTTLFF. In DNA form, the CDR3 reads TGTGCCAGCAGCCAGGGACTCGGGACAACGCTGTTTTTT.

The chain couples TRBV2 to TRBJ2-7; 11 bases agree with TRBD1. With V trimmed by 7 bases and J by 6 bases, 8 bases remained unmatched. Germline values: CDR1 SNHLY, CDR2 FYNNEI. This CDR3 is 14 amino acids long. The CDR3 region has the DNA TGTGCCAGCACTGGGACAGGGGGTATTGGCGAGCAGTACTTC. It specifies CASTGTGGIGEQYF.

With respect to this clone: Other DNA sequences in this sample translate to the same CDR3. The J gene is TRBJ2-2, the V gene TRBV6-4; 9 bases match TRBD2. This CDR3 has 14 amino acids. The germline gives CDR1 MRHNA, CDR2 SNTAGT. Unmatched junction bases numbered 9, after V lost 9 bases and J lost 7 bases. Here the CDR3 reads CASSRTSDVGELFF. Here the CDR3 DNA reads TGTGCCAGTAGTCGGACTAGCGATGTCGGGGAGCTGTTTTTT.

The chain joins TRBV7-6 to TRBJ2-1, with 7 positions matching TRBD2. The germline V gene has CDR1 SGHVS and CDR2 FNYEAQ. This CDR3 has 15 amino acids. Germline trimming cut 5 bases from V and 0 bases from J; bases unmatched to any gene: 4. CDR3 residues: CASSPLASSYNEQFF. For the CDR3, the DNA is TGTGCCAGCAGCCCACTAGCGAGCTCCTACAATGAGCAGTTCTTC.

The V gene is TRBV28, the J gene TRBJ1-6; no firm D call. Trimming shortened V by 1 base and J by 8 bases, and 9 bases separated the two germline ends. CDR1 is MDHEN, CDR2 SYDVKM, per germline. The CDR3 length is 14 residues. CDR3 nucleotide sequence: TGTGCCAGCAGTTTATTACTACAAGATTCACCCCTCCACTTT. Its protein product is CASSLLLQDSPLHF.

This clone was picked up a small number of times. The V gene is TRBV11-2, the J gene TRBJ2-5; TRBD1 is a possible D gene (6 bases). The ends were cut back, 5 bases at V and 2 bases at J, with 9 bases in the middle. There are 13 residues in the CDR3. Germline V gene lookup returns CDR1 SGHAT and CDR2 FQNNGV. The CDR3 DNA is TGTGCCAGCAGCCGGGACACTCAAGAGACCCAGTACTTC. It yields the protein CASSRDTQETQYF.

V is TRBV10-2 and J is TRBJ1-2; 9 bases fit TRBD1. V shed 6 bases, J shed 0 bases, and the junction held 8 bases outside the gene matches. In germline, CDR1 is WSHSY, CDR2 SAAADI. The CDR3 is 16 amino acids. The CDR3 sequence: CASRAGTGLANYGYTF. The CDR3, as DNA: TGCGCCAGCAGGGCCGGGACAGGGCTAGCTAACTATGGCTACACCTTC.

This clone was detected only once. Here the CDR3 reads CASSPNRDSGNTIYF. CDR3 in DNA: TGTGCCAGCAGCCCAAACAGGGACTCTGGAAACACCATATATTTT. V usage is TRBV6-5 and J usage is TRBJ1-3; TRBD1 might be the D (6 bases). CDR1 and CDR2 (germline): MNHEY, SVGAGI. The V end was cut by 6 bases, the J end by 0 bases, with 12 bases between. The CDR3 is 15 amino acids.

The rearrangement links TRBV15 to TRBJ2-3; TRBD1 agrees at 7 bases. There are 15 residues in the CDR3. In germline, CDR1 is LNHNV, CDR2 YYDKDF (reference sequence). V shed 6 bases and J 1 base; nucleotides not matched to a gene: 7. The CDR3 region is CATSYSGTGTDTQYF. CDR3 coding DNA: TGTGCCACCAGTTATTCCGGGACAGGCACAGATACGCAGTATTTT. Full variable domain (missing parts from reference TRBV15 and TRBJ2-3): DAMVIQNPRYQVTQFGKPVTLSCSQTLNHNVMYWYQQKSSQAPKLLFHYYDKDFNNEADTPDNFQSRRPNTSFCFLDIRSPGLGDTAMYLCATSYSGTGTDTQYFGPGTRLTVL.

The V gene is TRBV2, the J gene TRBJ2-7; D not resolved. V shed 6 bases and J shed 3 bases, with 15 bases lying between them. The CDR3 spans 14 residues. From germline, CDR1 is SNHLY and CDR2 FYNNEI. The CDR3 DNA sequence: TGTGCCAGCAGGGCATATACTACAAACTACGAGCAGTACTTC. It specifies CASRAYTTNYEQYF.

This clone is medium-sized (0.01 to 0.1%) by share. V gene TRBV10-3 combines with J gene TRBJ2-2, with D possibly matching TRBD2 (6 bases). Germline V gene lookup returns CDR1 ENHRY and CDR2 SYGVKD. This CDR3 spans 12 amino acids. Trimming removed 6 bases from V and 4 bases from J, with 6 bases in between. CDR3 DNA: TGTGCCATCAGCGGGGGCACCGGGGAGCTGTTTTTT. It specifies CAISGGTGELFF.

This clone came up a few times. The genes are TRBV30 and TRBJ1-1; D is possibly TRBD1 (5 bases). CDR3 size: 13 residues. Trimming left V 4 bases short and J 4 bases short, with 13 bases between. Germline V gene data show CDR1 as GTSNPN and CDR2 as SVGIG (reference sequence). As DNA, the CDR3 is TGTGCCTGGAAGAAAGACAGACGCACTGAAGCTTTCTTT. It translates to CAWKKDRRTEAFF.

In regard to this clone: Germline and junction disagree at one end, which may indicate a read error. The J gene is TRBJ2-7, the V gene TRBV7-9; D gene ambiguous. The germline gives CDR1 SEHNR, CDR2 FQNEAQ (reference sequence). The CDR3 consists of 12 residues. CDR3 loop: CASSLVSNEQYF. DNA for the CDR3: TGTGCCAGCAGCTTGGTCTCCAACGAGCAGTACTTC.

This rearrangement joins TRBV5-1 to TRBJ2-1; D is ambiguous. The CDR3 covers 15 residues. Germline V gene data show CDR1 as SGHRS and CDR2 as YFSETQ. Deletions cut 9 bases from V and 1 base from J, with 17 bases between. CDR3 in DNA: TGCGCCACTACGTTGGGGTCGCTATCCTACAATGAGCAGTTCTTC. Encoded protein: CATTLGSLSYNEQFF.

The chain has TRBV20-1 and TRBJ1-2; D call uncertain. V gave up 3 bases and J gave up 6 bases, with 8 bases separating them. Germline CDR1 DFQATT, CDR2 SNEGSKA (reference sequence). This CDR3 spans 11 amino acids. This CDR3 is CSARDGNGYTF. The CDR3 DNA sequence: TGCAGTGCTAGGGACGGGAATGGCTACACCTTC.

This clone has just one count. The J gene is TRBJ1-5, the V gene TRBV6-1, with D hard to call. CDR1 and CDR2 (germline): MNHNS, SASEGT. The CDR3 contains 16 residues. The V end was cut by 0 bases, the J end by 2 bases, with 11 bases between. The CDR3 DNA follows: TGTGCCAGCAGTGAAGCTGTCGTGTGGGGCAATCAGCCCCAGCATTTT. Protein product: CASSEAVVWGNQPQHF.

The chain carries TRBV15 and TRBJ2-7; 11 bases fit TRBD2. There are 17 residues in the CDR3. V gave up 2 bases and J gave up 4 bases; unmatched junction bases: 10. Germline V lookup: CDR1 LNHNV, CDR2 YYDKDF (reference sequence). This CDR3 is CATSRITGTSGPYEQYF. Here the CDR3 DNA reads TGTGCCACCAGCAGAATTACCGGGACTAGCGGACCGTACGAGCAGTACTTC.

The rearrangement uses TRBV14 and TRBJ2-1; D gene uncertain. CDR1 SGHDN and CDR2 FVKESK come from the germline V gene. V was pared by 6 bases and J by 7 bases, with 7 bases between. This CDR3 region has 11 residues. CDR3 nucleotide sequence: TGTGCCAGCAGTTGGCGGAATGAGCAGTTCTTC. This codes for CASSWRNEQFF.

This clone was seen only once. V is TRBV3-1 (or the pseudogene TRBV3-2) and J is TRBJ1-1; D might be TRBD1 (6 bases). This CDR3 region has 16 residues. Between the trimmed V and J ends, which lost 4 bases and 2 bases, there was a span of 17 bases. Germline V gives CDR1 LGHDT, CDR2 YNNKEL (reference sequence). CDR3 amino acids: CASSREGQLKNTEAFF. CDR3 in DNA: TGTGCCAGCAGCCGGGAAGGACAGCTTAAAAACACTGAAGCTTTCTTT.

The chain is built from TRBV20-1 and TRBJ2-1; 7 bases map to TRBD2. The CDR3 totals 11 residues. Germline CDR1 reads DFQATT; CDR2 reads SNEGSKA (reference sequence). Trimming took 6 bases from V and 10 from J; bases not matched to a gene: 6. The CDR3 DNA reads as TGCAGTGCCTCGGGGGGATCAGAGCAGTTCTTC. The encoded protein is CSASGGSEQFF.

The chain carries TRBV10-3 and TRBJ1-4; D remains unclear. The germline V and J ends were trimmed by 10 bases and 0 bases, with 9 bases remaining between them. From germline, CDR1 is ENHRY and CDR2 SYGVKD. The CDR3 runs 13 residues. CDR3 residues: CATRAPTNEKLFF. CDR3 DNA sequence: TGTGCCACCCGGGCCCCAACTAATGAAAAACTGTTTTTT.

The chain couples TRBV11-3 to TRBJ2-1; D is uncertain. Per germline, CDR1 SGHNT and CDR2 YENEEA. V lost 1 base to trimming and J lost 7 bases, with 8 bases between them. The CDR3 contains 13 residues. The CDR3 here is CASSLAWWNEQFF. In nucleotides, the CDR3 is TGTGCCAGCAGCTTAGCTTGGTGGAATGAGCAGTTCTTC. The full variable domain, with the rest looked up from reference TRBV11-3 and TRBJ2-1, is EAGVVQSPRYKIIEKKQPVAFWCNPISGHNTLYWYLQNLGQGPELLIRYENEEAVDDSQLPKDRFSAERLKGVDSTLKIQPAELGDSAVYLCASSLAWWNEQFFGPGTRLTVL.

The genes are TRBV5-1 and TRBJ1-1; TRBD1 might be the D (5 bases). Trimming took off 0 bases at V and 4 bases at J, with 13 bases between the two ends. This CDR3 spans 15 amino acids. From germline, CDR1 is SGHRS and CDR2 YFSETQ. DNA of the CDR3: TGCGCCAGCAGCTTGGGGGGCTCCCCAGCCACTGAAGCTTTCTTT. It specifies CASSLGGSPATEAFF.

The chain recombines TRBV2 with TRBJ2-1; D ambiguous. The CDR3 has 15 amino acids. CDR1 and CDR2 (germline): SNHLY, FYNNEI. Trimming removed 3 bases from V and 5 bases from J, with 14 bases in between. Here the CDR3 DNA reads TGTGCCAGCAGTGATTACGTGGGCACGGACAATGAGCAGTTCTTC. It codes for CASSDYVGTDNEQFF.